Following are 13 T cell receptor beta chains from one sample sequenced in a study of shared clonotypes between healthy human individuals. Clones were read by immunoSEQ multiplex PCR, and TCRdb kept only the in-frame ones, dropping some. Found here are some 2 million clones, 95% of them singletons; the top ten hold 0.13%. The specimen was naive CD4+ T cells sorted from blood. The subset here: CD45RA+ positively selected. These receptors originate from a young man in good health.

The rearrangement uses TRBV7-2 and TRBJ1-6; D is possibly TRBD1 (5 bases). Germline V gene data show CDR1 as SGHTA and CDR2 as FQGNSA. The CDR3 has 14 residues. Trimming stripped 5 bases from V and 9 bases from J, with 14 bases between. CDR3 bases: TGTGCCAGCAGCCCTGATCTTGGGGGTTCACCCCTCCACTTT. Amino acids: CASSPDLGGSPLHF.

The rearrangement uses TRBV9 and TRBJ2-7; the D is unclear. This CDR3 region has 14 residues. Per germline, CDR1 SGDLS and CDR2 YYNGEE. Trimming cost V 0 bases and J 2 bases, with 9 bases left between them. CDR3 nucleotide sequence: TGTGCCAGCAGCGTAGATATGGTTACCTACGAGCAGTACTTC. Its translation is CASSVDMVTYEQYF.

This clone was recorded once. The genes are TRBV4-1 and TRBJ2-5, with 7 bases aligning to TRBD2. V lost 0 bases and J lost 4; bases outside the gene matches: 11. CDR1 and CDR2 from the germline V gene are MGHRA and YSYEKL. The CDR3 sequence is 17 residues long. CDR3 protein: CASSQDNRGRGSETQYF. The CDR3 coding sequence is TGCGCCAGCAGCCAAGATAATCGGGGGAGGGGATCAGAGACCCAGTACTTC.

The V and J genes are TRBV30 and TRBJ1-1; TRBD1 might be the D (5 bases). CDR3 length equals 14 residues. V lost 4 bases and J lost 0, with 12 bases in between. Germline CDR1 is GTSNPN and CDR2 is SVGIG (reference sequence). The CDR3: CAWILGRLNTEAFF. The CDR3 DNA sequence: TGTGCCTGGATATTGGGGCGGCTGAACACTGAAGCTTTCTTT.

Details on this clone: This could be a read error, since a much larger clone is one nucleotide away. The same CDR3 is also encoded by other DNA sequences in this sample. V is TRBV6-5 and J is TRBJ1-2; D is ambiguous. Deletions cut 0 bases from V and 2 bases from J, with 4 bases between. The CDR3 runs 13 residues. CDR1 is MNHEY, CDR2 SVGAGI, per germline. The CDR3 sequence: CASSYSGNYGYTF. CDR3 nucleotide sequence: TGTGCCAGCAGTTACTCTGGGAACTATGGCTACACCTTC.

J is TRBJ1-1 and V is TRBV6-5; 7 positions agree with TRBD1. CDR1 is MNHEY, CDR2 SVGAGI, per germline. The junction had 6 bases not matched to a gene; V was cut back by 6 bases and J by 11 bases. The CDR3 runs 11 residues. CDR3 region: CASSQGQVAFF. CDR3 nucleotides: TGTGCCAGCAGCCAAGGACAGGTGGCTTTCTTT.

The V and J genes are TRBV27 and TRBJ1-2, with D maybe TRBD1 (5 bases). V lost 7 bases, J lost 5 bases, and 23 bases lay in between. Germline loops: CDR1 MNHEY, CDR2 SMNVEV (reference sequence). CDR3 size: 16 residues. The CDR3 loop reads CASTYTPPGPLYGYTF. In nucleotides, the CDR3 is TGTGCCAGCACCTATACACCTCCGGGACCTTTGTATGGCTACACCTTC.

This rearrangement joins TRBV11-2 to TRBJ2-2; D unresolved. V was clipped by 0 bases and J by 7 bases, with 3 bases between them. Looked up from germline, CDR1 is SGHAT and CDR2 is FQNNGV. This CDR3 is 12 amino acids long. CDR3 loop: CASSLEVGELFF. The CDR3 DNA follows: TGTGCCAGCAGCTTAGAGGTCGGGGAGCTGTTTTTT.

This clone was seen just once. This sequence joins TRBV29-1 and TRBJ2-7; 8 bases fit TRBD2. The CDR3 is 12 residues long. V lost 5 bases, J lost 7 bases, and 7 bases stayed unmatched. Germline-derived CDR1 and CDR2 are SQVTM and ANQGSEA. CDR3 nucleotide sequence: TGCAGCGTTAATAGCGGGACGGGGGAGCAGTACTTC. This codes for CSVNSGTGEQYF.

The V and J genes are TRBV6-5 and TRBJ2-7, with D perhaps being TRBD1 or TRBD2 (6 bases each). Trimming stripped 5 bases from V and 2 bases from J, with 13 bases between. CDR3 size: 14 residues. Germline V gene lookup returns CDR1 MNHEY and CDR2 SVGAGI. CDR3 amino acids: CASSAYREAYEQYF. CDR3 DNA sequence: TGTGCCAGCAGTGCCTACAGGGAGGCCTACGAGCAGTACTTC.

This chain links TRBV25-1 with TRBJ1-4, with 8 bases identical to TRBD1. J gave up 8 bases and V 2 bases, and 4 bases lay outside the gene matches. This CDR3 contains 14 residues. CDR1 is MGHDK, CDR2 SYGVNS, per germline. For the CDR3, the DNA is TGTGCCAGCAGTGAAGCAGGGGGCAAAGAAAAACTGTTTTTT. This sequence encodes CASSEAGGKEKLFF. Full variable domain (remainder filled in from reference TRBV25-1 and TRBJ1-4): EADIYQTPRYLVIGTGKKITLECSQTMGHDKMYWYQQDPGMELHLIHYSYGVNSTEKGDLSSESTVSRIRTEHFPLTLESARPSHTSQYLCASSEAGGKEKLFFGSGTQLSVL.

The chain recombines TRBV18 with TRBJ2-1; D is ambiguous. With 2 bases removed from V and 3 bases from J, the gap between germline ends came to 5 bases. The CDR3 loop spans 13 amino acids. CDR1 and CDR2 (germline): KGHSH, LQKENI. CDR3 nucleotide sequence: TGTGCCAGCTCACCAGGGGACTACAATGAGCAGTTCTTC. Its protein product is CASSPGDYNEQFF.

J is TRBJ2-7 and V is TRBV6-5; TRBD1 matches at 9 bases. There are 13 residues in the CDR3. Germline V gene data show CDR1 as MNHEY and CDR2 as SVGAGI. With 8 bases clipped from V and 3 bases from J, the junction kept 5 bases outside the gene matches. CDR3 sequence (DNA): TGTGCCAGCGGACAGGGGACTTTCTACGAGCAGTACTTC. Amino acids: CASGQGTFYEQYF.